This T cell receptor (beta chain) was identified during a study of shared clonotypes between healthy human individuals. Only one count was recorded for this clone. TCRdb keeps only in-frame clones here, not all; method: immunoSEQ multiplex PCR. The repertoire holds about 1.5 million clones, with roughly 97% as singletons. Trimming took 6 bases from V and 5 from J; bases not matched to a gene: 7. This CDR3 is built from 15 residues. The V gene's germline CDR1 is SGHVS and CDR2 FNYEAQ. This rearrangement joins TRBV7-6 to TRBJ2-1, with TRBD2 matching over 10 bases. The clonotype comes from a young man in good health. Sequencing was performed on naive CD4+ T cells sorted from blood. Noted subset: CD45RA+ positively selected. Written as DNA, the CDR3 is TGTGCCAGCAGACGGAGCGGGAGGGACGACAATGAGCAGTTCTTC. It is translated as CASRRSGRDDNEQFF.